Described below is a single T cell receptor (beta chain) sequence and its context. V was pared by 7 bases and J by 2 bases, with 7 bases of the junction left unmatched. Germline values: CDR1 MDHEN, CDR2 SYDVKM. CDR3 length equals 15 residues. This table comes from immunoSEQ multiplex PCR, and its TCRdb copy is limited to in-frame clones, with some not included. The profile shows about 510,000 clones, 60% to 85% of them singletons. The sample is drawn from a study of shared clonotypes between healthy human individuals. Sequencing used PBMCs. The chain employs TRBV28 and TRBJ2-7; the match to TRBD2 covers 11 bases. The source of this sequence is a woman aged 35 to 49 in good health. Some clones in this sample may be carry-over from other donors' samples. The CDR3 spells CASKAPGLAAYEQYF. DNA of the CDR3: TGTGCCAGCAAAGCCCCGGGACTAGCGGCCTACGAGCAGTACTTC.